This TCR beta chain originates from a study of blood T cell repertoires in COVID-19. Study-wide background: Acute-phase and convalescent COVID-19 samples originated in the United States, Italy and Spain. Sample material is recorded as cDNA or gDNA derived from T cells, B-cell-depleted T cells, or PBMCs.

Of note for this clone: Other DNA sequences in this sample translate to the same CDR3.

Original analysis: The assay estimated nucleated cells by amplifying reference gene primers. The protocol was immunoSEQ multiplex PCR, while the TCRdb copy is restricted to in-frame clones and leaves out a portion. The V and J calls and clone size are taken from that table; D and trimming were inferred from the DNA. This sample has more than 200,000 clones, with approximately 80% found just once. Trimming removed 5 bases at V and 4 bases at J, with 5 bases between. CDR3 length equals 11 residues. The rearrangement uses TRBV12-3 or TRBV12-4 and TRBJ1-2; D is uncertain. The receptor comes from an elderly man with acute or convalescent COVID-19. The source material was peripheral blood. The CDR3 DNA follows: TGTGCCAGCAGTCTCAGCTATGGCTACACCTTC. This encodes CASSLSYGYTF.